Shown below are 15 T cell receptor beta chains from a single sample sequenced in a study of regulatory T cells in long-lasting Graves disease. To make TCR beta libraries, researchers used iRepertoire HTBI primers and Arm-PCR of CDR3 regions. A single record per CDR3 protein comes from TCRdb applying MiXCR to the multiplex PCR reads. The table has 400,000 or so distinct CDR3 sequences, less than 25% seen once. Time point specified: persistent/refractory GD, antithyroid drugs over 5 years with positive TRAb. With RNA extracted from PBMCs as input, the TCR library was made. Material: peripheral blood mononuclear cells (PBMCs), obtained when the disease was refractory, from a patient treated with antithyroid drugs. The receptors derive from a female donor with Graves disease.

This clonotype was counted between two and nine times. The chain uses TRBV7-2 and TRBJ1-2; D might be TRBD1 (5 bases). Germline CDR1 is SGHTA and CDR2 is FQGNSA. The CDR3 is 14 residues long. V dropped 5 bases and J dropped 7 bases, with 17 bases sitting between them. The CDR3 DNA is TGTGCCAGCAGCCCCCCGGACCCGGGGGGTGGCTACACCTTC. Amino acid sequence: CASSPPDPGGGYTF.

The rearrangement links TRBV5-6 to TRBJ1-2; 7 nucleotides match TRBD1. The CDR3 spans 13 residues. The germline V gene encodes CDR1 SGHDT and CDR2 YYEEEE. V lost 4 bases, J lost 6 bases, and 6 bases stayed unmatched. DNA for the CDR3: TGTGCCAGCAGCCCGACAGGGCTAAATGGCTACACCTTC. Protein product: CASSPTGLNGYTF.

J is TRBJ2-2 and V is TRBV28, with no clear D. Germline values: CDR1 MDHEN, CDR2 SYDVKM. CDR3 length: 15 residues. Trimming stripped 3 bases from V and 6 bases from J, with 14 bases between. CDR3 protein: CASSFGPAVPGELFF. For the CDR3, the DNA is TGTGCCAGCAGTTTTGGGCCAGCCGTCCCCGGGGAGCTGTTTTTT. Together with reference TRBV28 and TRBJ2-2, the CDR3 gives the full variable domain: DVKVTQSSRYLVKRTGEKVFLECVQDMDHENMFWYRQDPGLGLRLIYFSYDVKMKEKGDIPEGYSVSREKKERFSLILESASTNQTSMYLCASSFGPAVPGELFFGEGSRLTVL.

This clonotype was seen at least ten times. This chain links TRBV7-2 with TRBJ2-7; 7 positions match TRBD2. After removal of 0 bases from V and 2 bases from J, the junction contained 4 bases not matched to a gene. The CDR3 spans 15 residues. The germline V gene encodes CDR1 SGHTA and CDR2 FQGNSA. The CDR3 sequence: CASSLAGTKAYEQYF. The CDR3 DNA reads TGTGCCAGCAGCTTAGCCGGGACTAAAGCCTACGAGCAGTACTTC.

This clonotype was seen only a few times. V gene TRBV3-1 combines with J gene TRBJ2-7; tentative D call: TRBD2 (5 bases). Between the trimmed V and J ends, which lost 1 base and 11 bases, there was a span of 9 bases. CDR3 length: 11 amino acids. Germline CDR1 and CDR2: LGHDT and YNNKEL (reference sequence). The DNA for the CDR3 is TGTGCCAGCAGCCAAGGAGGGAAGAAGTACTTC. Protein product: CASSQGGKKYF.

This clonotype was seen many times. CDR3 DNA: TGTGCCAGCAGCCCCCAGGCGGAGCAGCCCCAGCATTTT. Translating gives CASSPQAEQPQHF. The chain employs TRBV11-2 and TRBJ1-5; no clear D gene. Germline values: CDR1 SGHAT, CDR2 FQNNGV. This CDR3 is built from 13 residues. Trimming stripped 5 bases from V and 7 bases from J, with 12 bases between.

V usage is TRBV29-1 and J usage is TRBJ1-2; D unclear. The CDR3 length is 13 residues. V was trimmed by 3 bases and J by 3 bases, leaving 11 bases between them. Germline V lookup: CDR1 SQVTM, CDR2 ANQGSEA. The CDR3, as DNA: TGCAGCGTTGATCTCGGGGAATACTATGGCTACACCTTC. Amino acid sequence: CSVDLGEYYGYTF.

This clonotype was seen only a few times. The genes are TRBV18 and TRBJ2-7; maybe TRBD2 (6 bases). The CDR3 length is 13 residues. V shed 3 bases and J shed 7 bases, with 13 bases lying between them. Germline V CDR1 and CDR2: KGHSH, LQKENI. CDR3 in amino acids: CASSPLGGREQYF. The CDR3 nucleotides read TGTGCCAGCTCACCCCTCGGGGGTCGGGAGCAGTACTTC.

This clonotype was observed at least ten times. The chain has TRBV11-2 and TRBJ1-6; a possible D gene is TRBD1 (5 bases). CDR3 size: 14 residues. Between the trimmed V and J ends, which lost 1 base and 9 bases, there was a span of 10 bases. Germline lookup yields CDR1 SGHAT and CDR2 FQNNGV. Here the CDR3 reads CASSLVRDASPLHF. In DNA, the CDR3 is TGTGCCAGCAGCTTAGTCAGGGATGCTTCACCCCTCCACTTT.

The chain combines TRBV28 with TRBJ2-1; 10 nucleotides line up with TRBD2. Germline CDR1 and CDR2: MDHEN and SYDVKM. V lost 7 bases to trimming and J lost 1 base; unmatched junction nucleotides: 10. CDR3 size: 17 residues. CDR3 sequence reads: CASKAGGPSLSYNEQFF. DNA for the CDR3: TGTGCCAGCAAAGCGGGAGGGCCCTCGCTTTCCTACAATGAGCAGTTCTTC.

The sample holds a few counts of this clonotype. The rearrangement joins TRBV9 to TRBJ2-5; 7 positions match TRBD1. The germline gives CDR1 SGDLS, CDR2 YYNGEE. V lost 4 bases to trimming and J lost 5 bases; unmatched junction nucleotides: 14. The CDR3 sequence is 16 residues long. CDR3 nucleotide sequence: TGTGCCAGCAGCTCCCCCCGGACAGGAAAGGCGGAGACCCAGTACTTC. The encoded protein is CASSSPRTGKAETQYF. Full variable domain (missing parts from reference TRBV9 and TRBJ2-5): DSGVTQTPKHLITATGQRVTLRCSPRSGDLSVYWYQQSLDQGLQFLIQYYNGEERAKGNILERFSAQQFPDLHSELNLSSLELGDSALYFCASSSPRTGKAETQYFGPGTRLLVL.

This clonotype was detected ten times or more. The chain has TRBV12-3 or TRBV12-4 and TRBJ2-5, with 8 positions matching TRBD1. CDR3 length: 13 residues. J gave up 7 bases and V 7 bases, and 8 bases lay outside the gene matches. As DNA, the CDR3 is TGTGCCAGCATCGGGGACAGGTGGGGGACCCAGTACTTC. It yields the protein CASIGDRWGTQYF.

This clonotype was detected only a few times. The V call is TRBV9, the J call TRBJ2-5; TRBD1 matches 7 bases. Losses at the gene ends were 0 bases for V and 4 bases for J; bases not matched to a gene: 9. CDR1 is SGDLS and CDR2 is YYNGEE in the germline V gene. The CDR3 extends over 16 amino acids. CDR3 nucleotide sequence: TGTGCCAGCAGCGTAGGACAGGGCTCGATTATAGAGACCCAGTACTTC. It encodes CASSVGQGSIIETQYF.

This clonotype showed up many times. The gene calls are TRBV11-2 and TRBJ1-2; a weak D match, TRBD1 (5 bases). Trimming cost V 1 base and J 5 bases, with 17 bases left between them. The CDR3 consists of 16 residues. Germline CDR1 reads SGHAT; CDR2 reads FQNNGV. The CDR3 DNA is TGTGCCAGCAGCTTAGTTAAAAGGGGCCGATATTATGGCTACACCTTC. This encodes CASSLVKRGRYYGYTF.

This chain links TRBV7-9 with TRBJ2-5; D is unresolved. Germline assignment: CDR1 SEHNR and CDR2 FQNEAQ (reference sequence). The CDR3 has 14 residues. The V end lost 10 bases, the J end lost 0 bases, and 15 bases lay between the germline ends. CDR3 DNA sequence: TGTGCCACCGAGACGGAATCGAACCAAGAGACCCAGTACTTC. Residues: CATETESNQETQYF.